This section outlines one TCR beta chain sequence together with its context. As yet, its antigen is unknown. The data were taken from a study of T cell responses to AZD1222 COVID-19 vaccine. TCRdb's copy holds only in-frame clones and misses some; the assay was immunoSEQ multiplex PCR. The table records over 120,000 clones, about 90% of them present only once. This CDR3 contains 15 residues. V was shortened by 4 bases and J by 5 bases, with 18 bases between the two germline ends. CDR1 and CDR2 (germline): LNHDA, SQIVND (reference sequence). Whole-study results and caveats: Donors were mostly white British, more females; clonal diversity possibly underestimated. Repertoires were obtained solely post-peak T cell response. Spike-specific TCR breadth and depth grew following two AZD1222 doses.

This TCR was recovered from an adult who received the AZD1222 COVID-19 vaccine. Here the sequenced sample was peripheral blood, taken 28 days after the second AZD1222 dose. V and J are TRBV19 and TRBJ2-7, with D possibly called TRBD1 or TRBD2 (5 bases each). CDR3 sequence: CASSKSRDPGDEQYF. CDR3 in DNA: TGTGCCAGTAGTAAGTCCCGGGACCCCGGTGACGAGCAGTACTTC.